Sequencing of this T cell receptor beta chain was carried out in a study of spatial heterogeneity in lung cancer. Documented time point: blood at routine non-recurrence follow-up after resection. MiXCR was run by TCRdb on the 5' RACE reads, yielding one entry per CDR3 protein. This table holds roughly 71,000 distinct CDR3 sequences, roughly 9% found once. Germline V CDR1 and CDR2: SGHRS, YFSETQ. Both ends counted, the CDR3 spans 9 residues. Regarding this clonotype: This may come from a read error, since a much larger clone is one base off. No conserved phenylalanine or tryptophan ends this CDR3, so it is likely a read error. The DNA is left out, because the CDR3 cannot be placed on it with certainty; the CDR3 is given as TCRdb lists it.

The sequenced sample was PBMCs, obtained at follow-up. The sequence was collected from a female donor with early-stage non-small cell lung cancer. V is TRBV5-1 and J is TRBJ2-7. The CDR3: CASTWTVDG.